A single sample is the source of the 28 T cell receptor beta chains below, sequenced in a study of T cells after yellow fever vaccination. Using its own MiXCR run on the 5' RACE reads, TCRdb lists one record per CDR3 protein. Among over 300,000 distinct CDR3 sequences listed, roughly 4.3% were seen once. The specimen comprised PBMCs, sampled 5 days after the yellow fever booster vaccination. All receptors come from a man aged 18 to 30 who received the YFV17D yellow fever vaccine.

The rearrangement joins TRBV7-8 to TRBJ2-3; 11 bases fit TRBD2. CDR3 length equals 17 residues. Per the germline V gene, CDR1 is SGHVS and CDR2 is FQNEAQ. Trimming took 5 bases from V and 1 from J; bases not matched to a gene: 8. CDR3 amino acids: CASSPRLAGTGTDTQYF. The CDR3 nucleotides are TGTGCCAGCAGCCCAAGACTAGCGGGGACCGGCACAGATACGCAGTATTTT.

In this sample, this clonotype turned up many times. The J gene is TRBJ2-3, the V gene TRBV5-1; 7 bases map to TRBD1. Per germline, CDR1 SGHRS and CDR2 YFSETQ. The CDR3 extends over 15 amino acids. J gave up 6 bases and V 3 bases, and 10 bases lay outside the gene matches. CDR3 nucleotides: TGCGCCAGCAGCTATAACAGGGGCCGAGGGGATACGCAGTATTTT. It yields the protein CASSYNRGRGDTQYF.

This sequence joins TRBV18 and TRBJ2-5; no reliable D call. The CDR3 has 15 amino acids. V was shortened by 2 bases and J by 0 bases, with 10 bases between the two germline ends. CDR1 is KGHSH and CDR2 is LQKENI in the germline V gene. CDR3 amino acids: CASSPSTQYQETQYF. The DNA for the CDR3 is TGTGCCAGCTCACCATCTACTCAGTACCAAGAGACCCAGTACTTC.

This clonotype was counted ten times or more. The chain employs TRBV12-3 or TRBV12-4 and TRBJ2-5, with D unresolved. Trimming removed 7 bases at V and 4 bases at J, with 16 bases between. The CDR3 sequence is 14 residues long. The CDR3 reads CASTPRQRAETQYF. CDR3 DNA sequence: TGTGCCAGCACCCCAAGGCAGCGTGCAGAGACCCAGTACTTC.

The rearrangement joins TRBV7-3 to TRBJ2-2, with D unclear. The length of the CDR3 is 13 residues. Between the trimmed V and J ends, which lost 4 bases and 4 bases, there was a span of 7 bases. Germline V gives CDR1 SGHTA, CDR2 FQGTGA. Here the CDR3 DNA reads TGTGCCAGCAGCTCCTCGTCCACCGGGGAGCTGTTTTTT. Translating gives CASSSSSTGELFF.

This clonotype appeared a few times. The gene calls are TRBV5-5 and TRBJ2-1, with a weak D call TRBD1 (5 bases). Germline V CDR1 and CDR2: SGHKS, YYEKEE (reference sequence). The CDR3 has 14 amino acids. Trimming took off 4 bases at V and 10 bases at J, with 18 bases between the two ends. The CDR3 sequence: CASSPLGLLHEQFF. In DNA, the CDR3 is TGTGCCAGCAGCCCCTTGGGGCTCCTCCACGAGCAGTTCTTC.

V is TRBV3-1 and J is TRBJ2-5, with D perhaps matching TRBD2 (5 bases). The V and J ends lost 1 base and 5 bases respectively, with 8 bases between them. CDR3 length equals 13 residues. Germline V gene data show CDR1 as LGHDT and CDR2 as YNNKEL (reference sequence). The CDR3 nucleotides read TGTGCCAGCAGCCAAGCTAGCCCGGAGACCCAGTACTTC. It codes for CASSQASPETQYF.

In its sample, this clonotype was seen many times. The chain recombines TRBV27 with TRBJ2-1, with D possibly TRBD1 on 5 matching bases. V was shortened by 5 bases and J by 9 bases, with 17 bases between the two germline ends. Germline-derived CDR1 and CDR2 are MNHEY and SMNVEV (reference sequence). This CDR3 is 14 amino acids long. This CDR3 reads CASSLHTSRGEQFF. CDR3 coding DNA: TGTGCCAGCAGTCTTCACACTTCAAGGGGTGAGCAGTTCTTC.

V and J are TRBV7-2 and TRBJ1-1; D gene uncertain. The CDR3 totals 14 residues. The V and J ends lost 5 bases and 0 bases respectively, with 10 bases between them. Germline CDR1 SGHTA, CDR2 FQGNSA. CDR3 DNA: TGTGCCAGCAGCCCCTTCGGGATGAACACTGAAGCTTTCTTT. Amino acids: CASSPFGMNTEAFF. Full variable domain (remainder filled in from reference TRBV7-2 and TRBJ1-1): GAGVSQSPSNKVTEKGKDVELRCDPISGHTALYWYRQSLGQGLEFLIYFQGNSAPDKSGLPSDRFSAERTGGSVSTLTIQRTQQEDSAVYLCASSPFGMNTEAFFGQGTRLTVV.

CDR3 sequence reads: CASSLERGAGIEKLFF. CDR3 nucleotides: TGTGCCAGCAGCTTAGAGAGGGGCGCCGGTATTGAAAAACTGTTTTTT. V and J are TRBV11-2 and TRBJ1-4, with TRBD1 as a possible D gene (5 bases). CDR3 length: 16 amino acids. V was shortened by 0 bases and J by 7 bases, with 15 bases between the two germline ends. The germline CDR1 and CDR2 sequences are SGHAT and FQNNGV.

This clonotype was detected many times. The chain employs TRBV10-3 and TRBJ1-2, with TRBD1 as a possible D gene (5 bases). V lost 6 bases, J lost 4 bases, and 6 bases lay in between. The CDR3 loop spans 11 amino acids. Germline CDR1 ENHRY, CDR2 SYGVKD. The CDR3 reads CAISDSYGYTF. CDR3 DNA sequence: TGTGCCATCAGCGACAGCTATGGCTACACCTTC.

This clonotype was observed a handful of times. The V call is TRBV29-1, the J call TRBJ1-1, with D perhaps matching TRBD1 (6 bases). The ends were cut back, 4 bases at V and 5 bases at J, with 17 bases in the middle. This CDR3 has 14 residues. Germline CDR1 and CDR2: SQVTM and ANQGSEA. The CDR3 sequence is CSVVGYRGETEAFF. The CDR3 DNA follows: TGCAGCGTTGTGGGGTATAGGGGGGAGACTGAAGCTTTCTTT. Filled out from reference TRBV29-1 and TRBJ1-1, the complete variable domain reads SAVISQKPSRDICQRGTSLTIQCQVDSQVTMMFWYRQQPGQSLTLIATANQGSEATYESGFVIDKFPISRPNLTFSTLTVSNMSPEDSSIYLCSVVGYRGETEAFFGQGTRLTVV.

CDR3 nucleotides: TGCGCCAGCAGCTTGGTGGCTGGGTCGGCCTATGAGCAGTTCTTC. Protein sequence: CASSLVAGSAYEQFF. This chain connects TRBV5-1 to TRBJ2-1; D is uncertain. Germline CDR1 reads SGHRS; CDR2 reads YFSETQ. V lost 0 bases, J lost 8 bases, and 15 bases lay in between. The CDR3 consists of 15 residues.

This clonotype was seen many times. Mismatch with germline at one junction end may stem from a read error. The V and J genes are TRBV7-2 and TRBJ2-1; the D is unclear. The CDR3 spans 12 residues. Germline V CDR1 and CDR2: SGHTA, FQGNSA. The CDR3 DNA sequence: TGCGCCAGCAGCTTGGTACGGAATGAGCAGTTCTTC. This codes for CASSLVRNEQFF.

This clonotype was detected a few times. V gene TRBV7-3 combines with J gene TRBJ2-1; 9 nucleotides match TRBD2. This CDR3 has 17 amino acids. CDR1 and CDR2 (germline): SGHTA, FQGTGA. Losses at the gene ends were 4 bases for V and 2 bases for J; bases not matched to a gene: 9. CDR3 nucleotides: TGTGCCAGCAGCTCCTCAACTAAGCGGGGGGCCTACAATGAGCAGTTCTTC. It translates to CASSSSTKRGAYNEQFF.

The gene calls are TRBV2 and TRBJ2-5; D is ambiguous. Trimming pared 10 bases from V and 4 bases from J, leaving 13 bases between. This CDR3 has 12 residues. Germline lookup yields CDR1 SNHLY and CDR2 FYNNEI. The DNA of the CDR3 is TGTGCCACCGCAAACCTGGGAGAGACCCAGTACTTC. It yields the protein CATANLGETQYF.

In this sample, this clonotype turned up many times. This rearrangement joins TRBV9 to TRBJ1-5, with 8 bases fitting TRBD1. This CDR3 has 15 residues. Germline V gene data show CDR1 as SGDLS and CDR2 as YYNGEE. V dropped 4 bases and J dropped 1; count of bases not matched to a gene: 4. The CDR3: CASSPQGASNQPQHF. The CDR3 DNA is TGTGCCAGCAGCCCGCAGGGGGCGAGCAATCAGCCCCAGCATTTT.

The chain is built from TRBV18 and TRBJ2-7, with D perhaps TRBD1 (7 bases). This CDR3 comprises 17 residues. CDR1 and CDR2 (germline): KGHSH, LQKENI. V shed 5 bases and J shed 1 base, with 21 bases lying between them. This CDR3 reads CASSTGIGRGTSYEQYF. Here the CDR3 DNA reads TGTGCCAGCTCAACCGGGATAGGCAGGGGGACTTCCTACGAGCAGTACTTC.

This clonotype was observed many times. V is TRBV5-1 and J is TRBJ2-7; 11 bases are shared with TRBD2. The CDR3 has 14 amino acids. Unmatched junction bases numbered 2, after V lost 0 bases and J lost 6 bases. Germline V gene data show CDR1 as SGHRS and CDR2 as YFSETQ. The CDR3, as DNA: TGCGCCAGCAGCTTGGGACTAGCGGGGATCGAGCAGTACTTC. It specifies CASSLGLAGIEQYF.

This clonotype occurred a few times. The CDR3 sequence is CAISESTPSPLHF. In DNA, the CDR3 is TGTGCCATCAGTGAGTCGACCCCTTCACCCCTCCACTTT. This chain connects TRBV10-3 to TRBJ1-6, with D unresolved. This CDR3 region has 13 residues. Trimming took off 0 bases at V and 9 bases at J, with 6 bases between the two ends. Germline loops: CDR1 ENHRY, CDR2 SYGVKD.

The table lists this clonotype with a few counts. V and J are TRBV7-9 and TRBJ1-6; 7 nucleotides line up with TRBD1. CDR1 is SEHNR and CDR2 is FQNEAQ in the germline V gene (reference sequence). The CDR3 is 14 amino acids. V lost 5 bases, J lost 10 bases, and 8 bases stayed unmatched. As DNA, the CDR3 is TGTGCCAGCAGCCCGGGACAGAACAGATCACCCCTCCACTTT. Residues: CASSPGQNRSPLHF.

There are a few counts of this clonotype. The rearrangement joins TRBV18 to TRBJ2-2; 7 bases are shared with TRBD1. Per germline, CDR1 KGHSH and CDR2 LQKENI. V shed 2 bases, J shed 6 bases, and the junction held 9 bases outside the gene matches. The CDR3 extends over 16 amino acids. CDR3 bases: TGTGCCAGCTCACCAGGCCGGGACAGAGGGGCCGGGGAGCTGTTTTTT. Encoded protein: CASSPGRDRGAGELFF.

This chain links TRBV6-2 or TRBV6-3 with TRBJ1-5, with no clear D. V was cut by 5 bases and J by 8 bases, with 19 bases left in between. Germline loops: CDR1 MNHEY, CDR2 SVGEGT. The CDR3 is 15 amino acids. The CDR3 protein is CASSPPRPSPKPQHF. As DNA, the CDR3 is TGTGCCAGCAGTCCTCCGAGGCCCTCCCCTAAGCCCCAGCATTTT.

The chain is built from TRBV27 and TRBJ1-6; D perhaps matches TRBD1 (5 bases). This CDR3 comprises 15 residues. Trimming removed 1 base at V and 8 bases at J, with 12 bases between. Germline lookup yields CDR1 MNHEY and CDR2 SMNVEV (reference sequence). CDR3 in DNA: TGTGCCAGCAGTTTATATGAGGGGTTGGATTCACCCCTCCACTTT. Protein: CASSLYEGLDSPLHF.

Many counts were recorded for this clonotype. CDR3: CASSLTHYARTNEKLFF. As DNA, the CDR3 is TGTGCCAGCAGCTTAACCCACTATGCCCGGACGAATGAAAAACTGTTTTTT. The rearrangement uses TRBV7-2 and TRBJ1-4; no clear D. V lost 2 bases to trimming and J lost 5 bases, with 18 bases between them. Germline V gives CDR1 SGHTA, CDR2 FQGNSA. This CDR3 has 17 amino acids.

V usage is TRBV6-1 and J usage is TRBJ2-1; 8 nucleotides align to TRBD1. The CDR3 has 15 amino acids. After removal of 7 bases from V and 4 bases from J, the junction contained 9 bases not matched to a gene. Germline CDR1 and CDR2: MNHNS and SASEGT. The CDR3, as DNA: TGTGCCAGCACAACTCCGGACAGGGTATACAATGAGCAGTTCTTC. Translating gives CASTTPDRVYNEQFF.

In its sample, this clonotype was seen many times. This chain connects TRBV10-3 to TRBJ1-4; tentatively, D is TRBD1 (5 bases). The CDR3 totals 14 residues. Germline-derived CDR1 and CDR2 are ENHRY and SYGVKD. Trimming left V 2 bases short and J 7 bases short, with 11 bases between. CDR3 region: CAISEVQGGEKLFF. CDR3 nucleotide sequence: TGTGCCATCAGTGAGGTCCAGGGCGGTGAAAAACTGTTTTTT.

This clonotype has just a few counts. J is TRBJ1-4 and V is TRBV27; 7 bases fit TRBD1. The CDR3 is made up of 14 amino acids. CDR1 and CDR2 from the germline V gene are MNHEY and SMNVEV (reference sequence). The V gene end was trimmed by 4 bases and the J gene end by 8 bases; junction bases not matched to a gene: 7. In DNA, the CDR3 is TGTGCCAGCAGTTCCCAGGGGGTAGGGGAAAAACTGTTTTTT. Translating it yields CASSSQGVGEKLFF.